The rows below give T cell receptor beta chains drawn from one sample of a study of blood T cell repertoires in COVID-19. Only in-frame clones appear in the TCRdb table, and some are missing; sequencing was by immunoSEQ multiplex PCR. The data show about 220,000 clones, with around 88% seen just once and under 15% held by the top ten. The source material was PBMCs or T cells enriched from blood (not recorded which). Receptor source: a woman aged 45 to 65 with acute COVID-19. Both conserved end residues are part of each CDR3. The D gene is left open where the match is weak. The size entry is marked missing in some rows and otherwise reads once, few, many or a size class.

V: TRBV5-1; D: TRBD1; J: TRBJ2-3; size: -; length: 15; CDR3: CASSRDRGFTDTQYF; DNA: TGCGCCAGCTCCCGGGACAGGGGATTCACAGATACGCAGTATTTT
V: TRBV19; D: TRBD1; J: TRBJ1-3; size: -; length: 16; CDR3: CASRAQGVSSGNTIYF; DNA: TGTGCCAGTAGAGCACAGGGGGTTAGCTCTGGAAACACCATATATTTT
V: TRBV7-7; D: -; J: TRBJ1-5; size: -; length: 16; CDR3: CASSYETGATNQPQHF; DNA: TGTGCTAGCAGCTACGAAACAGGAGCCACCAATCAGCCCCAGCATTTT
V: TRBV5-6; D: -; J: TRBJ2-2; size: few; length: 16; CDR3: CASSVLGQGKTGELFF; DNA: TGTGCCAGCAGCGTCCTGGGGCAGGGAAAGACCGGGGAGCTGTTTTTT
V: TRBV7-2; D: TRBD2; J: TRBJ2-5; size: -; length: 13; CDR3: CASSFAGEETQYF; DNA: TGTGCCAGCAGCTTCGCGGGGGAAGAGACCCAGTACTTC
V: TRBV18; D: TRBD1; J: TRBJ2-7; size: -; length: 17; CDR3: CASSPQPFPTGFDEQYF; DNA: TGTGCCAGCTCACCCCAACCCTTCCCGACAGGGTTCGACGAGCAGTACTTC
V: TRBV15; D: -; J: TRBJ1-5; size: -; length: 14; CDR3: CATSRDRSNQPQHF; DNA: TGTGCCACCAGCAGAGACAGGAGCAATCAGCCCCAGCATTTT
V: TRBV6-5; D: -; J: TRBJ1-1; size: -; length: 15; CDR3: CASSYGRTLNTEAFF; DNA: TGTGCCAGCAGTTACGGCAGGACACTGAACACTGAAGCTTTCTTT
V: TRBV5-6; D: -; J: TRBJ1-2; size: -; length: 16; CDR3: CASSFILQGGKDGYTF; DNA: TGTGCCAGCAGCTTTATTCTACAGGGAGGGAAGGATGGCTACACCTTC
V: TRBV13; D: TRBD2; J: TRBJ2-7; size: -; length: 17; CDR3: CASSFTSGRWGSYEQYF; DNA: TGTGCCAGCAGTTTCACTAGCGGGAGATGGGGTTCCTACGAGCAGTACTTC
V: TRBV6-2/TRBV6-3; D: TRBD2; J: TRBJ2-3; size: -; length: 17; CDR3: CASSYSNRGRGTDTQYF; DNA: TGTGCCAGCAGTTACTCGAATCGCGGGAGGGGCACAGATACGCAGTATTTT
V: TRBV7-2; D: -; J: TRBJ1-4; size: few; length: 16; CDR3: CASSLDGGGRREKLFF; DNA: TGTGCCAGCAGCTTAGATGGCGGGGGGCGCCGAGAAAAACTGTTTTTT
V: TRBV2; D: -; J: TRBJ1-5; size: -; length: 15; CDR3: CASSEWQRSNQPQHF; DNA: TGTGCCAGCAGTGAATGGCAGCGTAGCAATCAGCCCCAGCATTTT
V: TRBV7-2; D: -; J: TRBJ2-7; size: -; length: 16; CDR3: CASSLVRIRGAGEQYF; DNA: TGTGCCAGCAGCTTAGTGAGGATTCGGGGGGCAGGCGAGCAGTACTTC
V: TRBV7-2; D: -; J: TRBJ2-7; size: -; length: 15; CDR3: CASSLSSASSYEQYF; DNA: TGTGCCAGCAGCTTATCGAGCGCGAGCTCCTACGAGCAGTACTTC
V: TRBV4-1; D: TRBD2; J: TRBJ2-7; size: -; length: 15; CDR3: CASSQATSGPYEQYF; DNA: TGCGCCAGCAGCCAGGCAACTAGCGGCCCCTACGAGCAGTACTTC
V: TRBV7-9; D: -; J: TRBJ2-7; size: -; length: 14; CDR3: CASSLEGHSYEQYF; DNA: TGTGCCAGCAGCTTAGAGGGACACAGTTACGAGCAGTACTTC
V: TRBV5-1; D: TRBD1; J: TRBJ1-2; size: -; length: 14; CDR3: CASSLGDRGYGYTF; DNA: TGCGCCAGCAGCTTAGGAGACAGGGGGTATGGCTACACCTTC
V: TRBV28; D: -; J: TRBJ1-1; size: -; length: 16; CDR3: CASSSEAPGWGAEAFF; DNA: TGTGCCAGCAGTTCCGAGGCCCCGGGGTGGGGGGCTGAAGCTTTCTTT
V: TRBV19; D: TRBD1; J: TRBJ1-1; size: -; length: 15; CDR3: CASSIHGTGSTEAFF; DNA: TGTGCCAGTAGTATCCACGGGACAGGGTCCACTGAAGCTTTCTTT
V: TRBV28; D: TRBD1; J: TRBJ1-4; size: many; length: 15; CDR3: CASSTTGGTKEKLFF; DNA: TGTGCCAGCAGTACAACAGGGGGCACGAAGGAAAAACTGTTTTTT
V: TRBV2; D: -; J: TRBJ2-7; size: -; length: 11; CDR3: CASRGHTEQYF; DNA: TGTGCCAGCAGGGGCCACACCGAGCAGTACTTC
V: TRBV5-1; D: -; J: TRBJ2-5; size: -; length: 14; CDR3: CASSSRQHQETQYF; DNA: TGCGCCAGCAGCTCAAGACAGCACCAAGAGACCCAGTACTTC
V: TRBV27; D: -; J: TRBJ2-7; size: -; length: 15; CDR3: CASSLFPLGGYEQYF; DNA: TGTGCCAGCAGTTTATTCCCGCTAGGAGGCTACGAGCAGTACTTC
V: TRBV18; D: -; J: TRBJ2-5; size: -; length: 15; CDR3: CASSPRQGRQETQYF; DNA: TGTGCCAGCTCACCACGGCAGGGCAGGCAGGAGACCCAGTACTTC
V: TRBV11-2; D: TRBD1; J: TRBJ1-1; size: -; length: 14; CDR3: CASSLRGLNTEAFF; DNA: TGTGCCAGCAGCTTAAGGGGGCTCAACACTGAAGCTTTCTTT
V: TRBV3-1/TRBV3-2; D: -; J: TRBJ1-5; size: -; length: 12; CDR3: CASSPGNQPQHF; DNA: TGTGCCAGCAGCCCGGGCAATCAGCCCCAGCATTTT
V: TRBV28; D: -; J: TRBJ1-3; size: few; length: 15; CDR3: CASSSLGTAGNTIYF; DNA: TGTGCCAGCAGTTCCCTGGGGACTGCTGGAAACACCATATATTTT
V: TRBV24-1; D: -; J: TRBJ2-1; size: -; length: 14; CDR3: CATSVGSSYNEQFF; DNA: TGTGCCACCAGTGTCGGGAGCTCCTACAATGAGCAGTTCTTC
V: TRBV9; D: TRBD1; J: TRBJ2-5; size: -; length: 15; CDR3: CASSVRGTGGETQYF; DNA: TGTGCCAGCAGCGTGCGTGGGACAGGGGGAGAGACCCAGTACTTC
V: TRBV5-5; D: TRBD1; J: TRBJ2-7; size: -; length: 16; CDR3: CASSLAPGQGLNEQYF; DNA: TGTGCCAGCAGCTTAGCACCGGGACAGGGGCTTAACGAGCAGTACTTC
V: TRBV7-9; D: TRBD1; J: TRBJ1-4; size: -; length: 16; CDR3: CASSLVWDRRNEKLFF; DNA: TGTGCCAGCAGCTTAGTCTGGGACAGACGTAATGAAAAACTGTTTTTT
V: TRBV7-9; D: -; J: TRBJ1-1; size: few; length: 11; CDR3: CASSSPIEAFF; DNA: TGTGCCAGCAGTTCCCCCATCGAAGCTTTCTTT
V: TRBV7-2; D: -; J: TRBJ1-1; size: -; length: 14; CDR3: CASSPQNIFSEAFF; DNA: TGTGCCAGCAGCCCACAGAATATCTTTTCTGAAGCTTTCTTT
V: TRBV10-1; D: -; J: TRBJ1-4; size: -; length: 12; CDR3: CASGQTNEKLFF; DNA: TGCGCAAGTGGGCAGACTAATGAAAAACTGTTTTTT
V: TRBV7-9; D: TRBD1; J: TRBJ2-5; size: -; length: 15; CDR3: CASSLGGTAKETQYF; DNA: TGTGCCAGCAGCTTAGGAGGGACAGCTAAAGAGACCCAGTACTTC
V: TRBV5-5; D: -; J: TRBJ2-3; size: -; length: 14; CDR3: CASSPTYHTDTQYF; DNA: TGTGCCAGCAGCCCTACTTACCATACAGATACGCAGTATTTT
V: TRBV2; D: -; J: TRBJ2-7; size: once; length: 14; CDR3: CASRDGSRSYEQYF; DNA: TGTGCCAGCAGGGACGGGAGTAGGTCCTACGAGCAGTACTTC
V: TRBV20-1; D: TRBD1; J: TRBJ2-7; size: -; length: 19; CDR3: CSASGAGQGVVGSSYEQYF; DNA: TGCAGTGCTAGTGGGGCGGGACAGGGGGTTGTGGGTAGCTCCTACGAGCAGTACTTC
V: TRBV7-8; D: TRBD2; J: TRBJ2-7; size: -; length: 16; CDR3: CASSLAAGTRNSEQYF; DNA: TGTGCCAGCAGCTTAGCTGCCGGGACTAGGAATAGCGAGCAGTACTTC
V: TRBV7-3; D: TRBD2; J: TRBJ2-1; size: few; length: 15; CDR3: CASSFRLAGFNEQFF; DNA: TGTGCCAGCAGCTTCAGACTAGCGGGATTCAATGAGCAGTTCTTC
V: TRBV2; D: -; J: TRBJ2-2; size: -; length: 15; CDR3: CASSEPRIPPGELFF; DNA: TGTGCCAGCAGTGAGCCCAGGATACCGCCCGGGGAGCTGTTTTTT
V: TRBV19; D: -; J: TRBJ2-1; size: -; length: 13; CDR3: CASSILAINEQFF; DNA: TGTGCCAGTAGTATACTAGCTATCAATGAGCAGTTCTTC
V: TRBV7-3; D: TRBD2; J: TRBJ2-1; size: -; length: 17; CDR3: CASSSGLAGPDYNEQFF; DNA: TGTGCCAGCAGCTCTGGGCTAGCGGGGCCCGATTACAATGAGCAGTTCTTC
V: TRBV7-6; D: TRBD1; J: TRBJ2-7; size: once; length: 16; CDR3: CASSLEAAGTAYEQYF; DNA: TGTGCCAGCAGCTTAGAGGCCGCCGGGACAGCCTACGAGCAGTACTTC
V: TRBV19; D: TRBD1; J: TRBJ2-2; size: -; length: 16; CDR3: CASSPHLTGVTGELFF; DNA: TGTGCCAGTAGTCCCCATTTGACAGGGGTAACCGGGGAGCTGTTTTTT
V: TRBV4-2; D: TRBD1; J: TRBJ1-5; size: -; length: 18; CDR3: CASSQEGWTGGVNQPQHF; DNA: TGTGCCAGCAGCCAAGAGGGTTGGACAGGGGGCGTCAATCAGCCCCAGCATTTT
V: TRBV7-9; D: TRBD1; J: TRBJ2-7; size: -; length: 14; CDR3: CASSHPGQSYEQYF; DNA: TGTGCCAGCAGCCATCCGGGACAGTCCTACGAGCAGTACTTC
V: TRBV28; D: TRBD2; J: TRBJ2-1; size: -; length: 16; CDR3: CASSQSGRALYNEQFF; DNA: TGTGCCAGCAGTCAAAGCGGGAGGGCCCTCTACAATGAGCAGTTCTTC
V: TRBV2; D: -; J: TRBJ1-1; size: few; length: 13; CDR3: CASRRQLVTEAFF; DNA: TGTGCCAGCAGGAGACAATTGGTCACTGAAGCTTTCTTT
V: TRBV28; D: -; J: TRBJ1-2; size: -; length: 11; CDR3: CASSFQGRYTF; DNA: TGTGCCAGCAGTTTTCAGGGTCGCTACACCTTC
V: TRBV5-1; D: -; J: TRBJ2-1; size: -; length: 15; CDR3: CASSLVGPSYNEQFF; DNA: TGCGCCAGCAGCTTGGTGGGGCCTTCCTACAATGAGCAGTTCTTC
V: TRBV4-3; D: TRBD1; J: TRBJ1-2; size: -; length: 15; CDR3: CASSQATGGNYGYTF; DNA: TGCGCCAGCAGCCAGGCGACAGGGGGCAACTATGGCTACACCTTC
V: TRBV7-9; D: TRBD1; J: TRBJ1-4; size: -; length: 16; CDR3: CASREWTGTTNEKLFF; DNA: TGTGCCAGCAGGGAATGGACAGGGACAACTAATGAAAAACTGTTTTTT
V: TRBV5-1; D: TRBD2; J: TRBJ2-1; size: -; length: 16; CDR3: CASSSESGRYYNEQFF; DNA: TGCGCCAGCAGCTCTGAGAGCGGGAGGTACTACAATGAGCAGTTCTTC
V: TRBV6-5; D: -; J: TRBJ1-6; size: many; length: 14; CDR3: CASSSGGGSSPLHF; DNA: TGTGCCAGCAGTTCGGGAGGGGGGAGTTCACCCCTCCACTTT
V: TRBV27; D: TRBD2; J: TRBJ2-1; size: -; length: 16; CDR3: CASSGSSGTRSNEQFF; DNA: TGTGCCAGCAGCGGTAGTAGCGGGACCAGGAGCAATGAGCAGTTCTTC
V: TRBV19; D: -; J: TRBJ1-1; size: -; length: 14; CDR3: CASSGRVLNTEAFF; DNA: TGTGCCAGTAGTGGCAGGGTCCTGAACACTGAAGCTTTCTTT
V: TRBV2; D: -; J: TRBJ1-2; size: -; length: 14; CDR3: CASTTRQQGYGYTF; DNA: TGTGCCAGCACCACTAGACAACAGGGTTACGGCTACACCTTC